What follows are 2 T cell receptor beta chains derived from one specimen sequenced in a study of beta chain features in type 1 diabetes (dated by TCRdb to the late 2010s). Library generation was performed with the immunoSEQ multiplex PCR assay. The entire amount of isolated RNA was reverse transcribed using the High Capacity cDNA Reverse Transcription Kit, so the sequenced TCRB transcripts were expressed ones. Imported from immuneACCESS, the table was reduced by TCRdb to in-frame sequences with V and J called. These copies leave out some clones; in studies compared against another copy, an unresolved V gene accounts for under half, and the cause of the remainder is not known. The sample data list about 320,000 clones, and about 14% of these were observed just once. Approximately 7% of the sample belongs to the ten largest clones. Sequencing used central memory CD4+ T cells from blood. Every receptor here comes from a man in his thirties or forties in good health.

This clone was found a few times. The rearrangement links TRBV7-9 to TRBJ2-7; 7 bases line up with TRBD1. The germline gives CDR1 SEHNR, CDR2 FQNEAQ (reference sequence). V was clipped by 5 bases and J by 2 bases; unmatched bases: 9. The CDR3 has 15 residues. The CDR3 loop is CASSLDRAWPYEQYV. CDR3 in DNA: TGTGCCAGCAGCCTCGACAGGGCATGGCCCTACGAGCAGTACGTC.

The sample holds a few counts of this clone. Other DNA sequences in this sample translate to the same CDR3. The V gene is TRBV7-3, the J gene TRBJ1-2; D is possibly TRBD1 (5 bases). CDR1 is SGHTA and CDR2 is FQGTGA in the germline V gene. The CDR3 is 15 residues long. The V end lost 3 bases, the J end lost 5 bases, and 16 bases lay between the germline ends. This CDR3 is CASSLDGTGIYGYTF. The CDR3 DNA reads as TGTGCCAGCAGCTTGGATGGGACGGGAATATATGGCTACACCTTC.